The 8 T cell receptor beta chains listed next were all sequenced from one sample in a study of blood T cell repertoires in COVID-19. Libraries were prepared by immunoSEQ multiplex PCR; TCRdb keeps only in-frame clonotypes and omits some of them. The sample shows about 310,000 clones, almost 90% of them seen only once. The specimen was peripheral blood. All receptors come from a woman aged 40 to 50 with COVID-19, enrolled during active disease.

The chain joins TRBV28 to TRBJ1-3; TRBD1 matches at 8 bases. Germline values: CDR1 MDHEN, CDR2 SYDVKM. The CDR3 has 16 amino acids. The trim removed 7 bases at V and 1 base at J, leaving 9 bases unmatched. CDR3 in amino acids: CASTRTGQASGNTIYF. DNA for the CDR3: TGTGCCAGCACCCGTACGGGACAGGCATCTGGAAACACCATATATTTT. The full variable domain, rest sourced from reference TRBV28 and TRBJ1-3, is DVKVTQSSRYLVKRTGEKVFLECVQDMDHENMFWYRQDPGLGLRLIYFSYDVKMKEKGDIPEGYSVSREKKERFSLILESASTNQTSMYLCASTRTGQASGNTIYFGEGSWLTVV.

The CDR3 region is CASSQPGVRSPLHF. The CDR3 DNA sequence: TGTGCCAGCAGCCAGCCAGGGGTTCGGTCACCCCTCCACTTT. This chain links TRBV3-1 (or the pseudogene TRBV3-2) with TRBJ1-6, with TRBD1 as a possible D gene (6 bases). The CDR3 spans 14 residues. Germline-derived CDR1 and CDR2 are LGHDT and YNNKEL (reference sequence). The germline V and J ends were trimmed by 3 bases and 10 bases, with 13 bases remaining between them.

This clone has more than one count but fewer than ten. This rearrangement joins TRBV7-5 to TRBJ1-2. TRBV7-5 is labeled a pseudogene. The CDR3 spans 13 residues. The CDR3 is CARSLTRSYGYTF. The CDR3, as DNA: TGTGCCAGAAGCTTAACCCGGTCCTATGGCTACACCTTC.

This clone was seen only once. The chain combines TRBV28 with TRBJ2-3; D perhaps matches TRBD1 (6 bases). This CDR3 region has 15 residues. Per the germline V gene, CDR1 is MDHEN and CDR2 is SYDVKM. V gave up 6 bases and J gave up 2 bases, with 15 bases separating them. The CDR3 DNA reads TGTGCCAGCAGACTCCAGGGGACCAACACAGATACGCAGTATTTT. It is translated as CASRLQGTNTDTQYF.

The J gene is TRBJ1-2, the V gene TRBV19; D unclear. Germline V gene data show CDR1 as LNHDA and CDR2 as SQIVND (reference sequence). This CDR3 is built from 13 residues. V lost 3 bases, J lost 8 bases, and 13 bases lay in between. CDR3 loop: CASSIPGWVGYTF. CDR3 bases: TGTGCCAGTAGTATCCCCGGGTGGGTCGGCTACACCTTC.

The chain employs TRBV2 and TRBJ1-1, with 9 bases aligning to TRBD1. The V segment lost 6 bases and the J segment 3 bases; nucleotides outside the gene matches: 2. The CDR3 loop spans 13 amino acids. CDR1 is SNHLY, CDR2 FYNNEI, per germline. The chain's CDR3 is CASSRDRDTEAFF. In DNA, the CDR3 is TGTGCCAGCAGCCGGGACAGGGACACTGAAGCTTTCTTT.

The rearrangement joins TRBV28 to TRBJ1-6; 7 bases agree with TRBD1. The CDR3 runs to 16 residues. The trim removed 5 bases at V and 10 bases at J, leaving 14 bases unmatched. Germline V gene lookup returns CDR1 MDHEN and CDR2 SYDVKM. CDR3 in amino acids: CASSPLGTVGESPLHF. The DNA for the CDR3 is TGTGCCAGCAGTCCTCTTGGGACAGTGGGAGAGTCACCCCTCCACTTT.

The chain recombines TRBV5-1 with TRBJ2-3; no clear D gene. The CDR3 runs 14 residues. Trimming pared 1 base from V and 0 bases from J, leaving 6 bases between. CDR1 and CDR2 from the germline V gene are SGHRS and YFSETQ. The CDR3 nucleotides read TGCGCCAGCAGCTTGCGGTGGAGCACAGATACGCAGTATTTT. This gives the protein CASSLRWSTDTQYF.